These T cell receptor beta chains were read from a single sample in a study of cytomegalovirus exposure and HLA in healthy donors. Repertoires were generated with immunoSEQ multiplex PCR, while TCRdb's copy carries only in-frame clones and drops some. The sample contains approximately 90,000 clones, more than 70% of which appear only once. The sequenced sample was PBMCs. These receptors were collected from a man aged 25-45 years in good health and CMV-seronegative. CDR3s include the opening cysteine and the closing phenylalanine or tryptophan. Fields, in order: V gene, D gene, J gene, clone size, CDR3 DNA, CDR3 protein. A D gene is named only where the DNA matches it firmly. Rows may omit the clone size; those that give it use once, few, many or a size class.

>TRBV6-5|NA|TRBJ2-7|NA
TGTGCCAGCAGTTACTCGTTTCCAGGCGTCAGCTACGAGCAGTACTTC
CASSYSFPGVSYEQYF
>TRBV30|NA|TRBJ1-5|few
TGTGCCTGGACGAGACACCCTAATCAGCCCCAGCATTTT
CAWTRHPNQPQHF
>TRBV11-3|NA|TRBJ2-3|many
TGTGCCAGCAGCTTAGGTGGAGGGGTCACAGATACGCAGTATTTT
CASSLGGGVTDTQYF
>TRBV7-9|NA|TRBJ1-4|NA
TGTTCCAGCAGCCCACAACAGGGAGGGAAACTGTTTTTT
CSSSPQQGGKLFF
>TRBV29-1|TRBD2|TRBJ2-7|once
TGCAGCGTTTTAGCGGGAGCGGGTTACGAGCAGTACTTC
CSVLAGAGYEQYF
>TRBV9|NA|TRBJ2-7|NA
TGTGCCAGCAGCGATCATCAGTTAACCCTCACATACGAGCAGTACTTC
CASSDHQLTLTYEQYF
>TRBV28|TRBD2|TRBJ2-1|few
TGTGCCAGCAGTACAACGGGACTAGCAGACGGGGGCTCCTACAATGAGCAGTTCTTC
CASSTTGLADGGSYNEQFF
>TRBV5-1|NA|TRBJ2-7|NA
TGCGCCAGCAGCTTTGTAACAGGGATCGCCTACGAGCAGTACTTC
CASSFVTGIAYEQYF
>TRBV30|NA|TRBJ1-5|once
TGTGCCTGGAGTGGAGGGGAGGGACAGCCCCAGCATTTT
CAWSGGEGQPQHF
>TRBV5-1|NA|TRBJ2-1|once
TGCGCCAGCAGCTTGGGTAGCGGTAACTCCTACAATGAGCAGTTCTTC
CASSLGSGNSYNEQFF
>TRBV9|TRBD2|TRBJ2-3|NA
TGTGCCAGCACACGGACTAGCGGGGGGGCCTGGGATACGCAGTATTTT
CASTRTSGGAWDTQYF
>TRBV7-9|NA|TRBJ2-6|NA
TGTGCCAGCAGCTTAATGGCCTCTGGGGCCAACGTCCTGACTTTC
CASSLMASGANVLTF
>TRBV18|NA|TRBJ1-1|NA
TGTGCCAGCTCACTTGATCGGAACTCGGGTCTCTCTGAAGCTTTCTTT
CASSLDRNSGLSEAFF
>TRBV15|NA|TRBJ2-2|NA
TGTGCCACCAGCAGAGAAGGGACTCGGGGGGAGCTGTTTTTT
CATSREGTRGELFF
>TRBV6-5|NA|TRBJ1-1|NA
TGTGCCAGCAGCCCTCCCCCGTTTAGGAACACTGAAGCTTTCTTT
CASSPPPFRNTEAFF
>TRBV30|TRBD2|TRBJ2-5|NA
TGTGCCTGGAGTTTAACACCCCCGGGACTAGTAACGCGGCGGGGCGAAGAGACCCAGTACTTC
CAWSLTPPGLVTRRGEETQYF
>TRBV2|NA|TRBJ2-3|NA
TGTGCCAGCCGTCGGTTTCTCAGCACAGATACGCAGTATTTT
CASRRFLSTDTQYF
>TRBV10-2|NA|TRBJ2-7|NA
TGCGCCAGCAGACAGGGCTACGAGCAGTACTTC
CASRQGYEQYF
>TRBV7-2|TRBD1|TRBJ1-1|few
TGTGCCAGCAGCCCGCGACAGGGGGCGCTCACTGAAGCTTTCTTT
CASSPRQGALTEAFF
>TRBV19|NA|TRBJ2-3|NA
TGTGCCAGTAGTATTGATGGGCGCGATACGCAGTATTTT
CASSIDGRDTQYF
>TRBV6-5|TRBD2|TRBJ2-5|NA
TGTGCCAGCAGTGGGACTAGAAGGGAGACCCAGTACTTC
CASSGTRRETQYF
>TRBV28|TRBD1|TRBJ1-2|NA
TGTGCCAGCAGTTTGGGCAGGGGGCGCAGGGACACCTTC
CASSLGRGRRDTF
>TRBV18|NA|TRBJ2-2|NA
TGTGCCAGCTCACCCCGCCGCGGGGCGCACACCGGGGAGCTGTTTTTT
CASSPRRGAHTGELFF
>TRBV7-9|NA|TRBJ1-2|NA
TGTTCCAGCAGCTTATTGGGGGGTTACTATGGCTACACCTTC
CSSSLLGGYYGYTF
>TRBV9|TRBD2|TRBJ2-3|once
TGTGCCAGCAGCGGGAGCGGGGGGAGCACAGATACGCAGTATTTT
CASSGSGGSTDTQYF
>TRBV5-8|NA|TRBJ1-2|NA
TGTGCCAGCAGCTTGGCGGGTATCCATGGCTACACCTTC
CASSLAGIHGYTF
>TRBV2|TRBD1|TRBJ2-3|once
TGTGCCAGCAGTTTGCCATGGACAGGCTCCGCCCCTTCCGATACGCAGTATTTT
CASSLPWTGSAPSDTQYF
>TRBV2|NA|TRBJ1-1|NA
TGTGCCAGCAGCGTGTTCGGGAGAGAAGCTTTCTTT
CASSVFGREAFF
>TRBV7-4|NA|TRBJ1-5|once
TGTGCCAGCAGCTTAGATCCAGTTTATAGCAATCAGCCCCAGCATTTT
CASSLDPVYSNQPQHF
>TRBV15|NA|TRBJ1-5|once
TGTGCCACCAGCGAGTCTGCTAGCAATCAGCCCCAGCATTTT
CATSESASNQPQHF
>TRBV5-1|NA|TRBJ1-3|NA
TGCGCCAGCAGCTTACAGGGTTTAACTGGAAACACCATATATTTT
CASSLQGLTGNTIYF